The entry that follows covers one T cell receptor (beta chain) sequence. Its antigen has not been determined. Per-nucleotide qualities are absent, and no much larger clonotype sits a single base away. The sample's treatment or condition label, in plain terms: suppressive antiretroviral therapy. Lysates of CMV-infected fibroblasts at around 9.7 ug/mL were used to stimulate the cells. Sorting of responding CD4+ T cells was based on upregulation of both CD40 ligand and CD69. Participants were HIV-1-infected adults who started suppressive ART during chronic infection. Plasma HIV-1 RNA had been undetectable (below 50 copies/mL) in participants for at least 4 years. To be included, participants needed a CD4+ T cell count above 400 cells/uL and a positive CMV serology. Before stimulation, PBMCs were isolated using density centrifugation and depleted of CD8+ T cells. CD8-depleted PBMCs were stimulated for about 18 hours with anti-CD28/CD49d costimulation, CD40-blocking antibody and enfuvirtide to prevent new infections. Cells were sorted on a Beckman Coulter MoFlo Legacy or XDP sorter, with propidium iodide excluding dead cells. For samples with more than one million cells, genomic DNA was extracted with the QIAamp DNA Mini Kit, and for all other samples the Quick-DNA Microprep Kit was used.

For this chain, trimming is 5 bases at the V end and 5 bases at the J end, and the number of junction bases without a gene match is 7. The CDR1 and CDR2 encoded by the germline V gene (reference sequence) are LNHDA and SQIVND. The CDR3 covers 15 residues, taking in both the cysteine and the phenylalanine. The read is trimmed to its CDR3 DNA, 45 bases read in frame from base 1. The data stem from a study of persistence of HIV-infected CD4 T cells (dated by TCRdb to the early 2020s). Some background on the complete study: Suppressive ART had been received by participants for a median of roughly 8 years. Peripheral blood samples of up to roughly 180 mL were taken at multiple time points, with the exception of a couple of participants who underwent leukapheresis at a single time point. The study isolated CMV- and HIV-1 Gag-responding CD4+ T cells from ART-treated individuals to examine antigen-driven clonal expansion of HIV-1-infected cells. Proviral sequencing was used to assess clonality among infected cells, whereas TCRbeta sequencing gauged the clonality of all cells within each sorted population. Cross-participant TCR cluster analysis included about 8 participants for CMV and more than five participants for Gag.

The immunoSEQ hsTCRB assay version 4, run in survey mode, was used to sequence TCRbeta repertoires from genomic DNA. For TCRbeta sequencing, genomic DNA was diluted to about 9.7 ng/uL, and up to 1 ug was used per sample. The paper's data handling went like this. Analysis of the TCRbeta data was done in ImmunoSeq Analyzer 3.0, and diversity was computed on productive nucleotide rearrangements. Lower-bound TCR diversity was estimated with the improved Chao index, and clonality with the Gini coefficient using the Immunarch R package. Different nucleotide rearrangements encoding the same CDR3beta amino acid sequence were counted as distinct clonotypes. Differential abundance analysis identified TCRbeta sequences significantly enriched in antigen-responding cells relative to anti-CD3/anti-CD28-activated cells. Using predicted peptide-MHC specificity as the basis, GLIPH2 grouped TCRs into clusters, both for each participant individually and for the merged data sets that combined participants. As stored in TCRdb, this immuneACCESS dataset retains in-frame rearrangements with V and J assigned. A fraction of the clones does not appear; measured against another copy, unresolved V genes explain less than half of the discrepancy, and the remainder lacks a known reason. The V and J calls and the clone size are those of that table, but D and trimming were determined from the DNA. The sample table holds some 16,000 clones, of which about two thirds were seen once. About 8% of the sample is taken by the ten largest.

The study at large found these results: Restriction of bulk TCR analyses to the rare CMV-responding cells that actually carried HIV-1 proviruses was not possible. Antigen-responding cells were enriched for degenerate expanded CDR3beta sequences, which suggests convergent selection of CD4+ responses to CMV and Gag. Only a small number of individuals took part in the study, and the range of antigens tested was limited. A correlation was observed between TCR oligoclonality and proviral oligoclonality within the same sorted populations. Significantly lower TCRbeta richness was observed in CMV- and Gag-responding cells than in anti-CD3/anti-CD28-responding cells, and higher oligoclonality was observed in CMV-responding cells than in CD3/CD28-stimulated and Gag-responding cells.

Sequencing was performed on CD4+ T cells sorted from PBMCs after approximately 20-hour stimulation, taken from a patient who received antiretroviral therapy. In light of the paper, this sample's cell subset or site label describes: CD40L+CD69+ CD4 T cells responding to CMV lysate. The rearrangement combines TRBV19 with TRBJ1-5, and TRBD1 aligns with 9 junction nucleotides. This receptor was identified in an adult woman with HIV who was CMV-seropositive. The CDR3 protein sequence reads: CASSRGTGRHQPQHF. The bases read TGTGCCAGTAGTCGGGGGACAGGGAGGCATCAGCCCCAGCATTTT.